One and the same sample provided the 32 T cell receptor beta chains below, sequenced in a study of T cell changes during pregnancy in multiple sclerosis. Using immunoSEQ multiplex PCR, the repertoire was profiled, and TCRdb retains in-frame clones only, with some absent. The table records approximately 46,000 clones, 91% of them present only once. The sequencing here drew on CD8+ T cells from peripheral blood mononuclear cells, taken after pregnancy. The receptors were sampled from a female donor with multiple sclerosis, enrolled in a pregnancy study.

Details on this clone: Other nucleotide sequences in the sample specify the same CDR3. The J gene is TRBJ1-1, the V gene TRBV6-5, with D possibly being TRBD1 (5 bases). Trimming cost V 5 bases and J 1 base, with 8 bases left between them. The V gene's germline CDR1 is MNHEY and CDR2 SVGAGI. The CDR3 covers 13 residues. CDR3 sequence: CASSPGGNTEAFF. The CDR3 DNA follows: TGTGCCAGCAGTCCGGGGGGGAACACTGAAGCTTTCTTT.

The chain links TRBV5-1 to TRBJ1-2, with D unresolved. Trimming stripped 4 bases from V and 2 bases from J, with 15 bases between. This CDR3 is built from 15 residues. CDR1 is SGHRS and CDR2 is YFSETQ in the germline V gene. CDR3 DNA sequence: TGCGCCAGCAGCCCGAGCCTGAACGAGAACTATGGCTACACCTTC. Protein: CASSPSLNENYGYTF.

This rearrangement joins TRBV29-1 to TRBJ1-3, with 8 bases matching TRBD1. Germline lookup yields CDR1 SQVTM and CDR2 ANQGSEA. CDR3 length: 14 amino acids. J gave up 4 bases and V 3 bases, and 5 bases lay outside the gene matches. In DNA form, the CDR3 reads TGCAGCGTTGATAGGACAGGGATCGGAAACACCATATATTTT. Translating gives CSVDRTGIGNTIYF.

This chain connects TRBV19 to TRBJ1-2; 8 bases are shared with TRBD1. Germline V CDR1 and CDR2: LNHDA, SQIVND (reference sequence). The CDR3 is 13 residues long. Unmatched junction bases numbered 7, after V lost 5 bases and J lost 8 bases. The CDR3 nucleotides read TGTGCCAGTAGTCCGGACAGGGTCGGAGGCTACACCTTC. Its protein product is CASSPDRVGGYTF.

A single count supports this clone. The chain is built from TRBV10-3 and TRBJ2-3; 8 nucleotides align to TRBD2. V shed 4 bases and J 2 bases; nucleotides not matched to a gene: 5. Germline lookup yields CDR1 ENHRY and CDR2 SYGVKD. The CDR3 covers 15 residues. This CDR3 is CAISATGLATDTQYF. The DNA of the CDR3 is TGTGCCATCAGTGCGACCGGACTAGCCACAGATACGCAGTATTTT.

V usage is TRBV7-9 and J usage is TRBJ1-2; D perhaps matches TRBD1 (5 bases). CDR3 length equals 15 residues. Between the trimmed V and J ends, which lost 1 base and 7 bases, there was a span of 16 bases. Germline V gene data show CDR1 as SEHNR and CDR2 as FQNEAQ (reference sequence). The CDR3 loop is CASSLVRSGNVGYTF. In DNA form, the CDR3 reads TGTGCCAGCAGCTTAGTACGGTCAGGGAATGTTGGCTACACCTTC. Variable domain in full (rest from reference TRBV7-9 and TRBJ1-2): DTGVSQNPRHKITKRGQNVTFRCDPISEHNRLYWYRQTLGQGPEFLTYFQNEAQLEKSRLLSDRFSAERPKGSFSTLEIQRTEQGDSAMYLCASSLVRSGNVGYTFGSGTRLTVV.

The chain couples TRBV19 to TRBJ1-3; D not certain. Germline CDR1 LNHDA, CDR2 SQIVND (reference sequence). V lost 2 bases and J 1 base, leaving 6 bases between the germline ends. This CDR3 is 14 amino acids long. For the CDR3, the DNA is TGTGCCAGTAGTATATCCGTATCTGGAAACACCATATATTTT. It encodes CASSISVSGNTIYF.

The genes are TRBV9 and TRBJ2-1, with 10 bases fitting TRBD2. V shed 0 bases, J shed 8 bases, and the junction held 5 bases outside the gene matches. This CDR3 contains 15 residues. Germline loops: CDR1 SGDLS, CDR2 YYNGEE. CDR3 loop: CASSVESSGSDEQFF. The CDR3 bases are TGTGCCAGCAGCGTAGAGTCTAGCGGGAGCGATGAGCAGTTCTTC. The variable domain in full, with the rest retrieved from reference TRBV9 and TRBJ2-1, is DSGVTQTPKHLITATGQRVTLRCSPRSGDLSVYWYQQSLDQGLQFLIQYYNGEERAKGNILERFSAQQFPDLHSELNLSSLELGDSALYFCASSVESSGSDEQFFGPGTRLTVL.

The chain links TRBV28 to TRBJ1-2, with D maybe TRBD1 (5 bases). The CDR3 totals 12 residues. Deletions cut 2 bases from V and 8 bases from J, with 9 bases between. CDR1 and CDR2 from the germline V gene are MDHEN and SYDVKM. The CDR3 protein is CASSLGASGYTF. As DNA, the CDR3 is TGTGCCAGCAGTTTAGGGGCCTCGGGCTACACCTTC.

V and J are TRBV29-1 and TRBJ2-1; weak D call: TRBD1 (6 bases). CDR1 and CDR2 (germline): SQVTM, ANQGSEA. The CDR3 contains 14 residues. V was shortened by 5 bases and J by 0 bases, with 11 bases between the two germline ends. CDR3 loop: CSVLGRGSYNEQFF. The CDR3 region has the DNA TGCAGCGTTCTGGGCAGGGGCTCCTACAATGAGCAGTTCTTC.

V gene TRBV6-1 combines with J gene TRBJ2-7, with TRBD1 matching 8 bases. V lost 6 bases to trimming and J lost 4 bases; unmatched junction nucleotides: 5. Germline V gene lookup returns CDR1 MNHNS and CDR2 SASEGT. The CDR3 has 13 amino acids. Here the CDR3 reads CASSPTGVYEQYF. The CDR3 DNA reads TGTGCCAGCAGCCCGACAGGGGTTTACGAGCAGTACTTC.

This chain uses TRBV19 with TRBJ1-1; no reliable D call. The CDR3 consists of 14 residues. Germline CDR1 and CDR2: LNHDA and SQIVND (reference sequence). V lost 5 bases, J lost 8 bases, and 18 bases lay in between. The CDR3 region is CASSPSIGVHEAFF. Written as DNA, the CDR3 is TGTGCCAGTAGTCCGTCGATCGGGGTGCACGAAGCTTTCTTT.

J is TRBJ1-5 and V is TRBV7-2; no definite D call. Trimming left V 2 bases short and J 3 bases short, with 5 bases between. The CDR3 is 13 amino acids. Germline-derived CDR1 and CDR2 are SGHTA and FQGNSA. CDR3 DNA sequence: TGTGCCAGCAGCTTATGGCCCAATCAGCCCCAGCATTTT. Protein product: CASSLWPNQPQHF.

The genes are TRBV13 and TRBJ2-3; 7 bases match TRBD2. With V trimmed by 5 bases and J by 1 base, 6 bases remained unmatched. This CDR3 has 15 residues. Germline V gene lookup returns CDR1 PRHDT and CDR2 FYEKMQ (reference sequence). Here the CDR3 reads CASSPRSGGTDTQYF. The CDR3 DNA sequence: TGTGCCAGCAGCCCCCGGAGCGGGGGCACAGATACGCAGTATTTT.

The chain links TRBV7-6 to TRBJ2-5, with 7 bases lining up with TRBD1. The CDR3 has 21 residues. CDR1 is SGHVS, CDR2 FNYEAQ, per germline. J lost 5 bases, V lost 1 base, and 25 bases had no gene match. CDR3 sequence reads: CASSLDVFGSSSSGGSETQYF. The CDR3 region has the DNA TGTGCCAGCAGCTTAGATGTCTTCGGTTCGTCAAGTTCAGGGGGTTCCGAGACCCAGTACTTC.

The CDR3 DNA reads TGTGCCAGCAGCTCCCGGGGTAGCGGGGATTTTTACGAGCAGTACTTC. It is translated as CASSSRGSGDFYEQYF. The chain recombines TRBV13 with TRBJ2-7; 8 nucleotides align to TRBD2. V lost 4 bases and J lost 4; bases outside the gene matches: 12. From germline, CDR1 is PRHDT and CDR2 FYEKMQ (reference sequence). The length of the CDR3 is 16 residues.

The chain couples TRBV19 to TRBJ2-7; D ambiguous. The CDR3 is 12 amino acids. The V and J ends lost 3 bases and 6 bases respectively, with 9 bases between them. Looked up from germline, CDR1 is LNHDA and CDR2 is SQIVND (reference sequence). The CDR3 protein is CASSIPFGEQYF. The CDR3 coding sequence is TGTGCCAGTAGTATCCCCTTCGGCGAGCAGTACTTC.

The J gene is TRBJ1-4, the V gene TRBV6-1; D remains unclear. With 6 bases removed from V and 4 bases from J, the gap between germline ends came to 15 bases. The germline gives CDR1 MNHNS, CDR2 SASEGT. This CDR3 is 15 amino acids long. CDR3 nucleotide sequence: TGTGCCAGCAGCTCCGCATCCGGGAGTAATGAAAAACTGTTTTTT. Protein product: CASSSASGSNEKLFF.

CDR3 sequence (DNA): TGTGCCAGCAGTTCAACTAGCGGGAGGACCTACGAGCAGTACTTC. Its protein product is CASSSTSGRTYEQYF. V and J are TRBV7-9 and TRBJ2-7; 12 positions match TRBD2. With V trimmed by 6 bases and J by 2 bases, 5 bases remained unmatched. CDR1 and CDR2 (germline): SEHNR, FQNEAQ (reference sequence). This CDR3 is 15 amino acids long.

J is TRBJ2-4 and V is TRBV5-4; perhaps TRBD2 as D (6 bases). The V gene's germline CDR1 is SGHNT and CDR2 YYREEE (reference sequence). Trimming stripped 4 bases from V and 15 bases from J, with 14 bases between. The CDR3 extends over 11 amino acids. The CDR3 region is CASSGGADPYF. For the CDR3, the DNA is TGTGCCAGCAGCGGAGGGGCAGATCCGTACTTC.

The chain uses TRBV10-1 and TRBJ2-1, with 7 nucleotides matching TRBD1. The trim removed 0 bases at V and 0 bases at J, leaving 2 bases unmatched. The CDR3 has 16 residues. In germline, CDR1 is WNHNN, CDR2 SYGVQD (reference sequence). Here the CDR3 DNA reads TGCGCCAGCAGTGAGTCGACAGGGAGCTCCTACAATGAGCAGTTCTTC. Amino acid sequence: CASSESTGSSYNEQFF.

CDR3 protein: CASSPRTVNTEAFF. The CDR3 bases are TGTGCCAGCAGCCCTCGGACAGTGAACACTGAAGCTTTCTTT. The genes are TRBV7-8 and TRBJ1-1; maybe TRBD1 (6 bases). CDR1 is SGHVS and CDR2 is FQNEAQ in the germline V gene. The V end was cut by 5 bases, the J end by 0 bases, with 10 bases between. This CDR3 comprises 14 residues.

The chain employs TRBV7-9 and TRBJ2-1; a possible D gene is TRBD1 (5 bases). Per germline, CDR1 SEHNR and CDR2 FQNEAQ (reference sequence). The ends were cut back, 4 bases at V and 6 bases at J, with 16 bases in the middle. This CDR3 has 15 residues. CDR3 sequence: CASSSTVNNLNEQFF. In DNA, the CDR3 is TGTGCCAGCAGCTCGACAGTGAATAACCTCAATGAGCAGTTCTTC.

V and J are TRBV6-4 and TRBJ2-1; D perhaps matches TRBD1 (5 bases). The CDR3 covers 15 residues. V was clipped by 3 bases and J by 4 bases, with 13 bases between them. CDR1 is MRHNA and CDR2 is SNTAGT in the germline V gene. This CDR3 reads CASSERFDSYNEQFF. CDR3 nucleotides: TGTGCCAGCAGTGAACGATTCGACAGTTACAATGAGCAGTTCTTC.

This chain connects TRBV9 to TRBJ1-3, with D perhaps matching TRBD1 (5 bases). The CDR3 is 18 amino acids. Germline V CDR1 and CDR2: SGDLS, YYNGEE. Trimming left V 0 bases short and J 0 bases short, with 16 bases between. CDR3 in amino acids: CASSVATGDWSSGNTIYF. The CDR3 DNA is TGTGCCAGCAGCGTAGCTACTGGGGACTGGAGCTCTGGAAACACCATATATTTT.

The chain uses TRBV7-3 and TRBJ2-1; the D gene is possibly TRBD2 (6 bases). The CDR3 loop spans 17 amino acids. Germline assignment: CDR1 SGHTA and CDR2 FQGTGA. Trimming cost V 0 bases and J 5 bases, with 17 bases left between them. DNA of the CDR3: TGTGCCAGCAGCTTAACGGGGCTAGCGTCTAGGCACAATGAGCAGTTCTTC. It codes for CASSLTGLASRHNEQFF.

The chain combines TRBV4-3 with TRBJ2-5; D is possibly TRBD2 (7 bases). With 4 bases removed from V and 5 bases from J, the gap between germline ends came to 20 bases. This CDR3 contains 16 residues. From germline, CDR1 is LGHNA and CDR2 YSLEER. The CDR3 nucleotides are TGCGCCAGCAGCCCATCTTGGGGGGGGGCCGGGGAGACCCAGTACTTC. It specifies CASSPSWGGAGETQYF.

The CDR3 region is CASSFTGTGEYPNTYEQYF. CDR3 coding DNA: TGTGCCAGCAGCTTTACCGGGACAGGGGAATATCCTAACACCTACGAGCAGTACTTC. This chain uses TRBV5-6 with TRBJ2-7, with 10 bases that match TRBD1. V gave up 2 bases and J gave up 2 bases; unmatched junction bases: 16. This CDR3 region has 19 residues. Germline CDR1 is SGHDT and CDR2 is YYEEEE.

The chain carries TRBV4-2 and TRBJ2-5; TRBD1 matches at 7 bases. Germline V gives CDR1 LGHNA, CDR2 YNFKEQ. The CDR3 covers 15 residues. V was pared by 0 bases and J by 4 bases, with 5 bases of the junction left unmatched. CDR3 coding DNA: TGTGCCAGCAGCCAAGATCTAGGGACAGCAGAGACCCAGTACTTC. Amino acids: CASSQDLGTAETQYF.

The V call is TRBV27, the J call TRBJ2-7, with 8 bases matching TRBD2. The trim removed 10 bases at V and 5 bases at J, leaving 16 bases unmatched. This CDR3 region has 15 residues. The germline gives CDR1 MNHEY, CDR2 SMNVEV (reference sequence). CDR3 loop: CATNEWGTSINEQYF. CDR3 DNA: TGTGCCACTAACGAGTGGGGGACTAGTATAAACGAGCAGTACTTC.

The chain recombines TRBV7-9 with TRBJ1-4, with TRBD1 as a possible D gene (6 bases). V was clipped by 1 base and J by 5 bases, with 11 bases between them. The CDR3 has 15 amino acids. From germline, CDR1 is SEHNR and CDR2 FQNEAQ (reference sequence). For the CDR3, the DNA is TGTGCCAGCAGCTTAGTGACAGGCCCGAATGAAAAACTGTTTTTT. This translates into CASSLVTGPNEKLFF. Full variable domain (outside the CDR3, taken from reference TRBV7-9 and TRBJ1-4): DTGVSQNPRHKITKRGQNVTFRCDPISEHNRLYWYRQTLGQGPEFLTYFQNEAQLEKSRLLSDRFSAERPKGSFSTLEIQRTEQGDSAMYLCASSLVTGPNEKLFFGSGTQLSVL.

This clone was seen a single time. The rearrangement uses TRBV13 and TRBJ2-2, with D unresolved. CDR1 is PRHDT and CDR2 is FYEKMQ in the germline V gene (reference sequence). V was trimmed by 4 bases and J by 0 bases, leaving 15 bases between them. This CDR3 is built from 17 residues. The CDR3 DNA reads TGTGCCAGCAGCTCGACAATCGCCTATACGAACACCGGGGAGCTGTTTTTT. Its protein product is CASSSTIAYTNTGELFF.